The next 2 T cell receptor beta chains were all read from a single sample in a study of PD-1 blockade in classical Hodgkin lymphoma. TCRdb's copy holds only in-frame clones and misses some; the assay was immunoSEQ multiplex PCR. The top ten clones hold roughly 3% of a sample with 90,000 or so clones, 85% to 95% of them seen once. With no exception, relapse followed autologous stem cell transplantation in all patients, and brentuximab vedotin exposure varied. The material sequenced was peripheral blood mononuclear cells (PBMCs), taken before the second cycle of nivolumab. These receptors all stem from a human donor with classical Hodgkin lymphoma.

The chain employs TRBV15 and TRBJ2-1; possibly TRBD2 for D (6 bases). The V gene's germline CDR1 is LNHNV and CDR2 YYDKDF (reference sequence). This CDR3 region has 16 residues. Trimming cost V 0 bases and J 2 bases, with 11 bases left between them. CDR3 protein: CATSRDPLAPYNEQFF. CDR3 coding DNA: TGTGCCACCAGCAGAGATCCACTAGCTCCCTACAATGAGCAGTTCTTC.

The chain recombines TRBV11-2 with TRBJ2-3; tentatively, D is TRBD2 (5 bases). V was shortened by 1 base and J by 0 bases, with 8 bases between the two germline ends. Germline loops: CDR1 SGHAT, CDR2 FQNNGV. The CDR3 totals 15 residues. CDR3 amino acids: CASSLGSGSTDTQYF. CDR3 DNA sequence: TGTGCCAGCAGCTTAGGCAGCGGTAGCACAGATACGCAGTATTTT.